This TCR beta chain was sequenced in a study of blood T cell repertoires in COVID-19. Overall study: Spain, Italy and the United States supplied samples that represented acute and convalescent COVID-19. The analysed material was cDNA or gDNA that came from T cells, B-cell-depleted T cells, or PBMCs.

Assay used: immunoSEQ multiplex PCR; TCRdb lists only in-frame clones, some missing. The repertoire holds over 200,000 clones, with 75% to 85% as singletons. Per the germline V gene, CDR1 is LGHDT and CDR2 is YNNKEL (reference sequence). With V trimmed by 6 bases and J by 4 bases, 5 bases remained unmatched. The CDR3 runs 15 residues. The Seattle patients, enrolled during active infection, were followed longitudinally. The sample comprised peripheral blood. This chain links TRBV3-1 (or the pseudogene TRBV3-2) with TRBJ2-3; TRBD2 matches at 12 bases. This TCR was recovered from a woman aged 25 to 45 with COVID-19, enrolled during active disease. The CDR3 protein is CASRLAGGRSDTQYF. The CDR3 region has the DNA TGTGCCAGCAGGCTAGCGGGGGGGCGGTCAGATACGCAGTATTTT.